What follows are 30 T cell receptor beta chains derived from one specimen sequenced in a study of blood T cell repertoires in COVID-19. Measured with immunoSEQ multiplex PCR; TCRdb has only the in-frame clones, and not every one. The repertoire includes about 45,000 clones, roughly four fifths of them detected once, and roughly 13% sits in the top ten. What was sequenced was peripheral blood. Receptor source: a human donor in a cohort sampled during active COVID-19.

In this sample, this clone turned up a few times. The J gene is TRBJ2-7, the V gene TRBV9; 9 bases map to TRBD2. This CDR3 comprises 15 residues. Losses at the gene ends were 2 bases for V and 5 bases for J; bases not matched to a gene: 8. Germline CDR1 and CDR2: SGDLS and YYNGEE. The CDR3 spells CASSVLAGAGNEQYF. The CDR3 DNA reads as TGTGCCAGCAGCGTCTTAGCGGGAGCGGGGAACGAGCAGTACTTC.

For the CDR3, the DNA is TGTGCCAGCAGTGAAATTAGCAGCTATGGCTACACCTTC. Its protein is CASSEISSYGYTF. The chain is built from TRBV6-1 and TRBJ1-2; D call uncertain. Germline loops: CDR1 MNHNS, CDR2 SASEGT. The length of the CDR3 is 13 residues. V was trimmed by 2 bases and J by 4 bases, leaving 8 bases between them.

CDR3 loop: CASSLRGAAGGTYNEQFF. DNA of the CDR3: TGTGCCAGCAGTCTAAGGGGGGCTGCGGGAGGAACCTACAATGAGCAGTTCTTC. V usage is TRBV6-2 or TRBV6-3 and J usage is TRBJ2-1; 8 positions agree with TRBD2. V was clipped by 5 bases and J by 2 bases; unmatched bases: 14. Germline assignment: CDR1 MNHEY and CDR2 SVGEGT. The CDR3 runs to 18 residues.

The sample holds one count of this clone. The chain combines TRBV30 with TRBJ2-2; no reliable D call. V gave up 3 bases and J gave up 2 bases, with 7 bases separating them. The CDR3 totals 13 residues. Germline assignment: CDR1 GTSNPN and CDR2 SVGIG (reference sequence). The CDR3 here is CAWRAFNTGELFF. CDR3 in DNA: TGTGCCTGGAGGGCCTTCAACACCGGGGAGCTGTTTTTT.

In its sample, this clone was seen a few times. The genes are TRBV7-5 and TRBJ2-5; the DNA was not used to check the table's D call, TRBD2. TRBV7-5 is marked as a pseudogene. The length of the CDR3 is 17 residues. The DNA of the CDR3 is TGTGTCAGAAGTCACAACGGGGGACTCACGTACCAAGAGACCCAGTACTTC. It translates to CVRSHNGGLTYQETQYF.

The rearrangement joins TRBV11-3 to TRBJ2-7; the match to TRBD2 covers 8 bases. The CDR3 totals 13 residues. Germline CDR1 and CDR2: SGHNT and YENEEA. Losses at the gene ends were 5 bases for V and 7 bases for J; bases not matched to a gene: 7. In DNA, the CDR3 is TGTGCCAGCAGCCTAAGCGGGAGAGGGGAGCAGTACTTC. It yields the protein CASSLSGRGEQYF.

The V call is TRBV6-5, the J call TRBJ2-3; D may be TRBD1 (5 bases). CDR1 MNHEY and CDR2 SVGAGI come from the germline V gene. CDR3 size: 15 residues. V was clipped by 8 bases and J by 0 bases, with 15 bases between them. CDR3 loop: CASGIDSASTDTQYF. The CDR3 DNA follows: TGTGCCAGCGGTATAGACAGCGCTAGCACAGATACGCAGTATTTT.

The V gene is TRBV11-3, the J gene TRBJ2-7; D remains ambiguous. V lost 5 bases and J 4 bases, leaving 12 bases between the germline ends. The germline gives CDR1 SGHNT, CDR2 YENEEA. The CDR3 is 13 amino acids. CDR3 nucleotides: TGTGCCAGCAGCCCTCCACTCCTTTACGAGCAGTACTTC. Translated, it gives CASSPPLLYEQYF.

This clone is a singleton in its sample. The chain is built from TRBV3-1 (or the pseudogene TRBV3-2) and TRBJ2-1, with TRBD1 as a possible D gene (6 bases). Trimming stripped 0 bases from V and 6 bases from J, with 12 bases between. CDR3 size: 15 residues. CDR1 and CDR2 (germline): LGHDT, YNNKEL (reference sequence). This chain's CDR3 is CASSQDLVRGNEQFF. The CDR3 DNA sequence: TGTGCCAGCAGCCAAGATTTGGTCAGGGGCAATGAGCAGTTCTTC.

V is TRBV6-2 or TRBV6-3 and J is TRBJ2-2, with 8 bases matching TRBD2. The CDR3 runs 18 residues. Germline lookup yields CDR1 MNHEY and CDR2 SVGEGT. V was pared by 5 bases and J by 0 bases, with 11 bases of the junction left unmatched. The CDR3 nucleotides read TGTGCCAGCAGTCCCGTCGGCCTAGCGGGCCCGAACACCGGGGAGCTGTTTTTT. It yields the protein CASSPVGLAGPNTGELFF.

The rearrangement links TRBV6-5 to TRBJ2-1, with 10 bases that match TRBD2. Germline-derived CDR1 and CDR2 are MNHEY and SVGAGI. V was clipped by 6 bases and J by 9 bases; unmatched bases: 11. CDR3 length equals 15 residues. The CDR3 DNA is TGTGCCAGCAGAAGGACTAGCGGACCGAAGGGTGAGCAGTTCTTC. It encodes CASRRTSGPKGEQFF.

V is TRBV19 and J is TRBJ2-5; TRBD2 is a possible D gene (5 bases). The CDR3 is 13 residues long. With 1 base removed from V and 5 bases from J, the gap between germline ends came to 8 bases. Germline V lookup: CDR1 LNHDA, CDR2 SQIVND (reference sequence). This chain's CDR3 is CASSIGRRETQYF. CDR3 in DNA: TGTGCCAGTAGTATAGGGAGGCGTGAGACCCAGTACTTC.

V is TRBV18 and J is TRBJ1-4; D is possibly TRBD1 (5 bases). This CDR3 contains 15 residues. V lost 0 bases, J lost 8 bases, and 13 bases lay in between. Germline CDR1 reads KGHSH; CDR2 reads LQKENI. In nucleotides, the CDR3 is TGTGCCAGCTCACCACCAAGCAGGGTTCAAGAAAAACTGTTTTTT. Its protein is CASSPPSRVQEKLFF.

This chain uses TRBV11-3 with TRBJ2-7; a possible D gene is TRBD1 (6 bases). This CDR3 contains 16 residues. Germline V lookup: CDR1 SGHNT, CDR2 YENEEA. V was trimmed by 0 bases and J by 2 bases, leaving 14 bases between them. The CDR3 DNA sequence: TGTGCCAGCAGCTTAGATCTCACAGGGTTTGCCTACGAGCAGTACTTC. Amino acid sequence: CASSLDLTGFAYEQYF.

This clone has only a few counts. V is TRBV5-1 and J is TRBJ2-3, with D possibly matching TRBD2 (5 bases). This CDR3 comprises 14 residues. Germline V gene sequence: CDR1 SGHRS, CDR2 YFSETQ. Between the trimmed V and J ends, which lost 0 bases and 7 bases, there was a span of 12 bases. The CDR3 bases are TGCGCCAGCAGCTTGGCCCAGGACTCGAATACGCAGTATTTT. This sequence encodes CASSLAQDSNTQYF. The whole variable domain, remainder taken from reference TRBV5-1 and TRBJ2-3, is KAGVTQTPRYLIKTRGQQVTLSCSPISGHRSVSWYQQTPGQGLQFLFEYFSETQRNKGNFPGRFSGRQFSNSRSEMNVSTLELGDSALYLCASSLAQDSNTQYFGPGTRLTVL.

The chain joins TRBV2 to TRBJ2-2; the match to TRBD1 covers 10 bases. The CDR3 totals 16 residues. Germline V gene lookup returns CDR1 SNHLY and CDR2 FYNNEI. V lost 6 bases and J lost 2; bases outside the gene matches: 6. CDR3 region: CASRSGTGVNTGELFF. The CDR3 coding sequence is TGTGCCAGCAGATCCGGGACAGGGGTTAACACCGGGGAGCTGTTTTTT.

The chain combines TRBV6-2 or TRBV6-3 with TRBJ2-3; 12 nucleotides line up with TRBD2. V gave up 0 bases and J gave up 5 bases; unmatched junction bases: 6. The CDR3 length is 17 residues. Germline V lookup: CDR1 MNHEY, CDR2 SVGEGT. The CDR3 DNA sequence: TGTGCCAGCAGTTACTCTCTAGCGGGAGGGCCGCGAGATACGCAGTATTTT. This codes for CASSYSLAGGPRDTQYF.

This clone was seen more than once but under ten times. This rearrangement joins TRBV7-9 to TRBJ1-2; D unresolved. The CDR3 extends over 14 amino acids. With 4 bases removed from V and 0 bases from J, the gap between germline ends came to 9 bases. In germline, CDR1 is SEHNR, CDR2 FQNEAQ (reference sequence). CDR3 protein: CASSSRSANYGYTF. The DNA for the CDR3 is TGTGCCAGCAGCTCGAGGAGCGCTAACTATGGCTACACCTTC.

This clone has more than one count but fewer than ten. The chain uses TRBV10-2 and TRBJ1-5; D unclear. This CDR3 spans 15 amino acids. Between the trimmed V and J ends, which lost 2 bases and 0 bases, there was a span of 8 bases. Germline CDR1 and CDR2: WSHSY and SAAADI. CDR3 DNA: TGCGCCAGCAGTGAGCAGGCGGGTAGCAATCAGCCCCAGCATTTT. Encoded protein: CASSEQAGSNQPQHF.

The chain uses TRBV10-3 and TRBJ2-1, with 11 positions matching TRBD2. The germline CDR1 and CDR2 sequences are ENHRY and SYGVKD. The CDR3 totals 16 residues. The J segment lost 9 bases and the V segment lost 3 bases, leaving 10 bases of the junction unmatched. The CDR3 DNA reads TGTGCCATCAGTGACCCTACTAGCGGGAGAGATGGTGAGCAGTTCTTC. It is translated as CAISDPTSGRDGEQFF.

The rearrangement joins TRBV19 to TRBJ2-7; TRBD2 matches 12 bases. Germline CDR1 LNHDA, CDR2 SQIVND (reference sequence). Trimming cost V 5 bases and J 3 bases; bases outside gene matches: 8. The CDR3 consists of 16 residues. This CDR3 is CASSPWLAGGGYEQYF. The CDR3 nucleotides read TGTGCCAGTAGTCCGTGGCTAGCGGGAGGGGGCTACGAGCAGTACTTC.

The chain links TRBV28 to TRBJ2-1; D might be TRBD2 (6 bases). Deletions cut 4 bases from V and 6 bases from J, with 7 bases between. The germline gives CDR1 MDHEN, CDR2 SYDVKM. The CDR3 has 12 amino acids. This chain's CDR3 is CASSSSVNEQFF. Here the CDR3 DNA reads TGTGCCAGCAGTTCTAGCGTCAATGAGCAGTTCTTC.

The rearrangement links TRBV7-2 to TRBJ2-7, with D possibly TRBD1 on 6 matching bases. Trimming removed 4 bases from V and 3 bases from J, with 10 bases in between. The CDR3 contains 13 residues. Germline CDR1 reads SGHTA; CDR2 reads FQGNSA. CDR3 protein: CASSWDTIYEQYF. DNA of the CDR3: TGTGCCAGCAGCTGGGACACTATCTACGAGCAGTACTTC. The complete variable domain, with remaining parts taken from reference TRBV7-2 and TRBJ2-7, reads GAGVSQSPSNKVTEKGKDVELRCDPISGHTALYWYRQSLGQGLEFLIYFQGNSAPDKSGLPSDRFSAERTGGSVSTLTIQRTQQEDSAVYLCASSWDTIYEQYFGPGTRLTVT.

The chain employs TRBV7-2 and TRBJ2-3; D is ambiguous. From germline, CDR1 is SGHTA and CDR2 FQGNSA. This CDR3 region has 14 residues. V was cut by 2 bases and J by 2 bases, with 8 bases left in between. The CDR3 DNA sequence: TGTGCCAGCAGCTTATGGCTTCACACAGATACGCAGTATTTT. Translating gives CASSLWLHTDTQYF.

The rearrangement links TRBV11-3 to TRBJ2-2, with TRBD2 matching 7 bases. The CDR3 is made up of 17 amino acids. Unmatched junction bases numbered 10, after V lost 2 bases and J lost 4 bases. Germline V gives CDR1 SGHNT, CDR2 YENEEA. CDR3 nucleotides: TGTGCCAGCAGCTTACTCGTGGGAGGGCCCGGCACCGGGGAGCTGTTTTTT. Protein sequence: CASSLLVGGPGTGELFF.

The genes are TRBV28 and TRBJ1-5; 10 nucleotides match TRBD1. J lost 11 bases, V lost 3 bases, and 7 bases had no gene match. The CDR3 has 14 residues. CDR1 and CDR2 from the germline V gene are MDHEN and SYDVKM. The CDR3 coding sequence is TGTGCCAGCAGTTTTGGACAGGGGGTCCAGGCCCAGCATTTT. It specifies CASSFGQGVQAQHF.

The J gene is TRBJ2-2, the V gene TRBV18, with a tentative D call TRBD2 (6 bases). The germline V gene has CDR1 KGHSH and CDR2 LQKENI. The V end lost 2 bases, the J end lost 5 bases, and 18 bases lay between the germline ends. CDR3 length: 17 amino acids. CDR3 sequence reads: CASSPRARLEFTGELFF. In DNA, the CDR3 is TGTGCCAGCTCACCAAGAGCGAGACTAGAGTTTACCGGGGAGCTGTTTTTT.

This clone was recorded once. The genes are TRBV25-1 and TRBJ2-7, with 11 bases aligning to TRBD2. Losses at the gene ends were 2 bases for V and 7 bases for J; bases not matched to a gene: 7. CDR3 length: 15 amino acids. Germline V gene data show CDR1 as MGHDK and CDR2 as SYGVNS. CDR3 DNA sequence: TGTGCCAGCAGTGAAGGGCTAGCGGGAGGAGGTGAGCAGTACTTC. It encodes CASSEGLAGGGEQYF.

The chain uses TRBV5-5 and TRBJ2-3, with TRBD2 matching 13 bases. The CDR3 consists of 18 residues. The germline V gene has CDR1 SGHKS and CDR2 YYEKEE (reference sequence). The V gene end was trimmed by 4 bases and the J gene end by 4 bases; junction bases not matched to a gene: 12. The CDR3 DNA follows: TGTGCCAGCAGCCCGCTACTAGCGGGAGGGAGGGAGGCAGATACGCAGTATTTT. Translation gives CASSPLLAGGREADTQYF.

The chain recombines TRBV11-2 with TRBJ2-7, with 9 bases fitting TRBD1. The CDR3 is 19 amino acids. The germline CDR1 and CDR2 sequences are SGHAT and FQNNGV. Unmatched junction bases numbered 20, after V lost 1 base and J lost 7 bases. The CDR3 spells CASSLAIPRPGQGYSEQYF. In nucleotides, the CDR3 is TGTGCCAGCAGCTTAGCGATCCCGAGACCGGGACAGGGCTATTCAGAGCAGTACTTC. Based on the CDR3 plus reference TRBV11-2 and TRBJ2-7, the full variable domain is EAGVAQSPRYKIIEKRQSVAFWCNPISGHATLYWYQQILGQGPKLLIQFQNNGVVDDSQLPKDRFSAERLKGVDSTLKIQPAKLEDSAVYLCASSLAIPRPGQGYSEQYFGPGTRLTVT.